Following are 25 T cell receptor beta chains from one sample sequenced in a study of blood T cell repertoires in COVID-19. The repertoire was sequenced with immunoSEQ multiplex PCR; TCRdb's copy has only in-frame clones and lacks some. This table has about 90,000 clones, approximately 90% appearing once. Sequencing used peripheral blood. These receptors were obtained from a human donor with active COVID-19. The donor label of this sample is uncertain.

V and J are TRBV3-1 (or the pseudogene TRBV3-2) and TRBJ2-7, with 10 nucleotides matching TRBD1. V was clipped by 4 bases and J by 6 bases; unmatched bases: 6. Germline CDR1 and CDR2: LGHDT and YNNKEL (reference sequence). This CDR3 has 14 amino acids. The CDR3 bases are TGTGCCAGCAGCCTCGGACAGGGGGGGAGCGAGCAGTACTTC. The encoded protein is CASSLGQGGSEQYF.

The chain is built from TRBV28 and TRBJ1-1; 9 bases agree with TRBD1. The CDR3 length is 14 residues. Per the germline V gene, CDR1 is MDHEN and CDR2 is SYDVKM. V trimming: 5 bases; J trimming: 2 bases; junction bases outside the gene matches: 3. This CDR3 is CASSRTGENTEAFF. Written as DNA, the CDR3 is TGTGCCAGCAGTAGGACAGGGGAAAACACTGAAGCTTTCTTT. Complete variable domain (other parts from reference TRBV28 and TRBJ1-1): DVKVTQSSRYLVKRTGEKVFLECVQDMDHENMFWYRQDPGLGLRLIYFSYDVKMKEKGDIPEGYSVSREKKERFSLILESASTNQTSMYLCASSRTGENTEAFFGQGTRLTVV.

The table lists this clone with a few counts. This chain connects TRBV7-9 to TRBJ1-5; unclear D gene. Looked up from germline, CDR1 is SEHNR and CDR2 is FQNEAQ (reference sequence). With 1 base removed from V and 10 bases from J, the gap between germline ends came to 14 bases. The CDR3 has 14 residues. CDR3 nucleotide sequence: TGTGCCAGCAGCTTAGGAGGAAGAGATAAACCCCAGCATTTT. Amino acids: CASSLGGRDKPQHF.

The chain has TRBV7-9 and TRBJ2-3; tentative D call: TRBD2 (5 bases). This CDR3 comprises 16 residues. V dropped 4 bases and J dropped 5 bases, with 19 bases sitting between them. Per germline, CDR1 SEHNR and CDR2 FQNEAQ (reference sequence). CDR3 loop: CASSSGVARTGDTQYF. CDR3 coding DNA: TGTGCCAGCAGCTCCGGGGTAGCGCGAACCGGAGATACGCAGTATTTT.

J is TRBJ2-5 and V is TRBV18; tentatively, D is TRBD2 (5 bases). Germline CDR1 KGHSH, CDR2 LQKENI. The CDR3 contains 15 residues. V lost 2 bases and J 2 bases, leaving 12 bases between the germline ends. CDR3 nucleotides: TGTGCCAGCTCACCAGACGGACTGGCTCAAGAGACCCAGTACTTC. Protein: CASSPDGLAQETQYF.

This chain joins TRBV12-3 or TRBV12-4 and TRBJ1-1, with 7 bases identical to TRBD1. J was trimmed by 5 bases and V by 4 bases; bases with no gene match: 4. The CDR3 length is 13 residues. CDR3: CASSSGGLTEAFF. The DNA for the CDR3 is TGTGCCAGCAGTTCAGGGGGGCTGACTGAAGCTTTCTTT.

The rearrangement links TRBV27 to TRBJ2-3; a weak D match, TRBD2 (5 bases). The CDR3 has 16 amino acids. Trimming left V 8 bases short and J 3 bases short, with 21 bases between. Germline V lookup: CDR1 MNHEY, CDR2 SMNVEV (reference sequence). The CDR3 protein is CASRAGNPPPTDTQYF. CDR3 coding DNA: TGTGCCAGCCGCGCGGGCAACCCCCCCCCGACAGATACGCAGTATTTT.

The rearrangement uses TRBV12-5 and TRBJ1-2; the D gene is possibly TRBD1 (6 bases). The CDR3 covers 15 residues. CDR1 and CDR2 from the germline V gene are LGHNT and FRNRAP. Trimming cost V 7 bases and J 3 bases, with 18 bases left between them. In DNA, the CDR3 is TGTGCTAGTGAACCGACAGGACACAATTACTATGGCTACACCTTC. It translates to CASEPTGHNYYGYTF.

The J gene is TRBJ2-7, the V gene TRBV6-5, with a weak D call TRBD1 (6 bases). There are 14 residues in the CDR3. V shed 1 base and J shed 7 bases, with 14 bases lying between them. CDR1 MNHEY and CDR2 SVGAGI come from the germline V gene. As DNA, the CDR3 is TGTGCCAGCAGTTACTTGGTGGGGGCGGGTGAGCAGTACTTC. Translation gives CASSYLVGAGEQYF.

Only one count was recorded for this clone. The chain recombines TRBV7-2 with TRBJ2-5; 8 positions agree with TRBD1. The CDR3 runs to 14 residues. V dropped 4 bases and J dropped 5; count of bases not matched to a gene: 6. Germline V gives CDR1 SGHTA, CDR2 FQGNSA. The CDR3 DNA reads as TGTGCCAGCAGCTCGACAGGGGCCGCGGAGACCCAGTACTTC. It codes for CASSSTGAAETQYF.

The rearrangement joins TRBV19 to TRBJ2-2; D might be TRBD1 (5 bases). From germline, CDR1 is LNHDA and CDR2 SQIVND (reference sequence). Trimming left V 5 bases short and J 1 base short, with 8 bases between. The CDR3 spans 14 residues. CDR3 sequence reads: CASSSQGNTGELFF. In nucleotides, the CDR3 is TGTGCCAGTAGTTCGCAGGGGAACACCGGGGAGCTGTTTTTT.

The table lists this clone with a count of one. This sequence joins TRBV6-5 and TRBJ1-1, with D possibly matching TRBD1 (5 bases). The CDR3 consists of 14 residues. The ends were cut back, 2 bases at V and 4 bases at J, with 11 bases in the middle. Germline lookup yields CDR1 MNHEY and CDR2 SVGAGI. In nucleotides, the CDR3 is TGTGCCAGCAGTTACAGTAAAGGGGTCACTGAAGCTTTCTTT. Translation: CASSYSKGVTEAFF.

The DNA for the CDR3 is TGTGCCAGCAGTCCCCAGGGGCTCTACGAGCAGTACTTC. Amino acids: CASSPQGLYEQYF. The chain employs TRBV27 and TRBJ2-7, with D possibly TRBD1 on 6 matching bases. CDR1 MNHEY and CDR2 SMNVEV come from the germline V gene (reference sequence). V lost 5 bases and J 3 bases, leaving 11 bases between the germline ends. CDR3 size: 13 residues.

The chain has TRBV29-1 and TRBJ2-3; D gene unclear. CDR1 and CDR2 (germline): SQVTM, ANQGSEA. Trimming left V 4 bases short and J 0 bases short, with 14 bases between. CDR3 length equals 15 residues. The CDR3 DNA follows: TGCAGCGTTGTTGATGTGACATTGAGCACAGATACGCAGTATTTT. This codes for CSVVDVTLSTDTQYF.

The CDR3 loop is CASSLGAPDTQYF. CDR3 in DNA: TGTGCCAGCAGCTTGGGGGCGCCAGATACGCAGTATTTT. The chain carries TRBV5-5 and TRBJ2-3; D not certain. Germline-derived CDR1 and CDR2 are SGHKS and YYEKEE (reference sequence). This CDR3 region has 13 residues. V dropped 0 bases and J dropped 4 bases, with 6 bases sitting between them.

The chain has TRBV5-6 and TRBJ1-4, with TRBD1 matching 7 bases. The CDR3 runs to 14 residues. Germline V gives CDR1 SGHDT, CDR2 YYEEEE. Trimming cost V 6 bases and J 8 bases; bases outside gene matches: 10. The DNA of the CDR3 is TGTGCCAGCACCCTACAGGGGATTGGGGAAAAACTGTTTTTT. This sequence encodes CASTLQGIGEKLFF.

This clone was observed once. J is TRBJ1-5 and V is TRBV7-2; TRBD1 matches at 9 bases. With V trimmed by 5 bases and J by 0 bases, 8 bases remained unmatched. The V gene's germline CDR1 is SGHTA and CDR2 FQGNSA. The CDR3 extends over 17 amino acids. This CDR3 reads CASSVRTGDYSNQPQHF. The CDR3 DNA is TGTGCCAGCAGCGTGAGGACAGGGGATTATAGCAATCAGCCCCAGCATTTT.

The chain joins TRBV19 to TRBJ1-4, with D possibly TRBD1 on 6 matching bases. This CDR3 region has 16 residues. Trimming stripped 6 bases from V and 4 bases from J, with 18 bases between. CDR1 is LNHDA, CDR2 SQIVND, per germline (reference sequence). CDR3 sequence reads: CASSWGTGLFNEKLFF. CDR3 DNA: TGTGCCAGTAGCTGGGGCACAGGGCTTTTTAATGAAAAACTGTTTTTT. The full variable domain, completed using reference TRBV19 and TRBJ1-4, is DGGITQSPKYLFRKEGQNVTLSCEQNLNHDAMYWYRQDPGQGLRLIYYSQIVNDFQKGDIAEGYSVSREKKESFPLTVTSAQKNPTAFYLCASSWGTGLFNEKLFFGSGTQLSVL.

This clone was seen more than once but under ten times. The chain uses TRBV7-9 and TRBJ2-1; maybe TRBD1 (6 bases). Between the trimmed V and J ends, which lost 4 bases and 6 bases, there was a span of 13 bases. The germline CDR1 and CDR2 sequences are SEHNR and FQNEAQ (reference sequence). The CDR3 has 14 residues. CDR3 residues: CASSSRQDRNEQFF. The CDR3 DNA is TGTGCCAGCAGCTCTCGACAGGATCGCAATGAGCAGTTCTTC.

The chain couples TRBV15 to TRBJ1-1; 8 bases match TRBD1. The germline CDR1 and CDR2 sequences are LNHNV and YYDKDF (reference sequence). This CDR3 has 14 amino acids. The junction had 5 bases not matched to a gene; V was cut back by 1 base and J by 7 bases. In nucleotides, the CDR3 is TGTGCCACCAGCAGAGGACAGGGGCAAGATGAAGCTTTCTTT. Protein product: CATSRGQGQDEAFF.

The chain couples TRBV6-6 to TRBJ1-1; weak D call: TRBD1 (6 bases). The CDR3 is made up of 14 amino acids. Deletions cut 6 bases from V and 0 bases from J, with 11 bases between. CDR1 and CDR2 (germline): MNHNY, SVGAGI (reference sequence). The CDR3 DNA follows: TGTGCCAGCAGACCCCAGGGGTTGAACACTGAAGCTTTCTTT. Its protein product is CASRPQGLNTEAFF.

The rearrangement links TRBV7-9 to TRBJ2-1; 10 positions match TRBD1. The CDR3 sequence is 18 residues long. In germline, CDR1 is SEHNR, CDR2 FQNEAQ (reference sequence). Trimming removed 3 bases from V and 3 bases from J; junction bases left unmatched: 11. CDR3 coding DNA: TGTGCCAGCAGCTTCGCGGTGGGGGACAGGGGTAGCTACAATGAGCAGTTCTTC. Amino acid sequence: CASSFAVGDRGSYNEQFF. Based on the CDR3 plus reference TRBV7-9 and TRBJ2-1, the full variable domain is DTGVSQNPRHKITKRGQNVTFRCDPISEHNRLYWYRQTLGQGPEFLTYFQNEAQLEKSRLLSDRFSAERPKGSFSTLEIQRTEQGDSAMYLCASSFAVGDRGSYNEQFFGPGTRLTVL.

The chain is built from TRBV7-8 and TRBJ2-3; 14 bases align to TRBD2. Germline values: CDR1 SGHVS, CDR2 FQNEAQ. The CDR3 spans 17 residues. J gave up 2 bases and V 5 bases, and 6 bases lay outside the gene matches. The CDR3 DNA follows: TGTGCCAGCAGCCCATGGACTAGCGGGGGGTCCACAGATACGCAGTATTTT. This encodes CASSPWTSGGSTDTQYF. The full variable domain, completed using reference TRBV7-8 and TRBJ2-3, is GAGVSQSPRYKVAKRGQDVALRCDPISGHVSLFWYQQALGQGPEFLTYFQNEAQLDKSGLPSDRFFAERPEGSVSTLKIQRTQQEDSAVYLCASSPWTSGGSTDTQYFGPGTRLTVL.

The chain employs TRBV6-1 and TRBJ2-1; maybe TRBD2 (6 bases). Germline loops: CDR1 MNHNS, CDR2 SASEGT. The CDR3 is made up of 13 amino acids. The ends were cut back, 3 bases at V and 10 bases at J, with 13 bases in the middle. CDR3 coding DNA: TGTGCCAGCAGTGAGGTGGGGGGAGGAGAGCAGTTCTTC. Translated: CASSEVGGGEQFF.

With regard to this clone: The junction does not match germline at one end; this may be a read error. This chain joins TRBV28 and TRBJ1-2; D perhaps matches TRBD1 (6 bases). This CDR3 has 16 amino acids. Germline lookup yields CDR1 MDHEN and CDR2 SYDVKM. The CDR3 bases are TGTGCCAGCAGATTATCCCGGGACATATGGGGCTATGGCTACACCTTC. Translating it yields CASRLSRDIWGYGYTF.